At least ten counts were recorded for the clone carrying this T cell receptor (beta chain). Its cognate antigen is unknown. Unique molecular identifiers were built into the TCRbeta library. TCRdb recomputed calls from the PCR reads with MiXCR, one row per CDR3 protein. The sample lists 600,000 to 700,000 distinct CDR3 sequences, 10% to 15% seen once, with around 0.76% in the top ten. These data are taken from a study of T-cell reconstitution after alpha-beta-depleted transplantation in children. Germline loops: CDR1 DFQATT, CDR2 SNEGSKA (reference sequence). V gave up 3 bases and J gave up 4 bases, with 10 bases separating them. This CDR3 region has 12 residues. Study results and caveats: Surviving recipient T cells and thymic progenitors produced the high day-60 TCRbeta diversity seen in some patients. Alpha-beta T cells present about two months after transplant were reported to originate from several hundred expanded graft clones.

The rearrangement joins TRBV20-1 to TRBJ2-7; D is uncertain. The sequencing here drew on PBMCs, taken before TCRalphabeta/CD19-depleted stem cell transplant. The sequence came from a girl aged 2-10 years with congenital amegakaryocytic thrombocytopenia, due to receive a stem cell transplant. The CDR3 sequence: CSASPTLYEQYF. The CDR3 bases are TGCAGTGCTAGCCCGACTCTTTACGAGCAGTACTTC.